This is a list of T cell receptor beta chains from one sample in a study of blood T cell repertoires in COVID-19. The repertoire was sequenced with immunoSEQ multiplex PCR; TCRdb's copy has only in-frame clones and lacks some. The data show about 94,000 clones, with less than 85% seen just once and approximately 4.1% held by the top ten. The sequencing input was peripheral blood. The receptors were sampled from a man aged 70 or older with COVID-19, enrolled during active disease. Both conserved end residues are part of each CDR3.

v_call,cdr3_aa
TRBV30,CAWSTGVHTEAFF
TRBV12-3/TRBV12-4,CASAPQGSSGYTF
TRBV24-1,CATSDLPLAGGELFF
TRBV11-2,CASSFAVGLAGGRADTQYF
TRBV2,CASKPGQTTDTQYF
TRBV28,CASSSAQINYGYTF
TRBV5-4,CASSLMSGGGPNEQFF
TRBV18,CASSLDTSNQPQHF
TRBV5-1,CASSLNSYNEQFF
TRBV4-2,CASSSRGALVQGAYNEQFF
TRBV20-1,CSASMNLGRQGGYTF
TRBV2,CASSDETNYGYTF
TRBV9,CASSVQALDTQYF
TRBV5-5,CASSLESGTLRTDTQYF
TRBV7-7,CASSPDLADSNTGELFF
TRBV9,CASSTGQGAYEQYF
TRBV18,CASSPGQDGGTEAFF
TRBV24-1,CATSDLYSRVAFF
TRBV14,CASSPKEPVAGNGIQYF
TRBV5-5,CASSLVIGTSGRNEQFF
TRBV6-2/TRBV6-3,CASSYGAGADYEQYF
TRBV7-3,CASSREAGGETQYF
TRBV10-1,CASQTGEAAKNIQYF
TRBV4-1,CASSQERGSEKLFF
TRBV11-3,CASSSASGRMNEQFF
TRBV7-9,CASSAGQMNTEAFF
TRBV7-3,CASSLIPGYNEQFF
TRBV19,CASSRREGQGDEQFF
TRBV27,CASSLSFSGSNEQYF